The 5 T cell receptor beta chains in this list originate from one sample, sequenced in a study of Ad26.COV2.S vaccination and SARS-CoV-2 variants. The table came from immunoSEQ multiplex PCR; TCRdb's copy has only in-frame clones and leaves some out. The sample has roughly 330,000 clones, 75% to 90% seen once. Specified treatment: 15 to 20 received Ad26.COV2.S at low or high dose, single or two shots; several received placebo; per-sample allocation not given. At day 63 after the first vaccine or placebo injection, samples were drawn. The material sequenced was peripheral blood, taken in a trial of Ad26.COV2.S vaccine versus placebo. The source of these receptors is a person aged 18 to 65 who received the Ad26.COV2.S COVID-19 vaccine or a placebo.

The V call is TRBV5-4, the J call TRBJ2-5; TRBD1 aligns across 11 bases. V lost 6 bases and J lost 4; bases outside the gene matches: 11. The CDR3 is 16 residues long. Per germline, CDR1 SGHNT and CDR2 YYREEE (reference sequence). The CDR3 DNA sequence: TGTGCCAGCACCCGATATGGGACAGGGGGTAGAGAGACCCAGTACTTC. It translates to CASTRYGTGGRETQYF.

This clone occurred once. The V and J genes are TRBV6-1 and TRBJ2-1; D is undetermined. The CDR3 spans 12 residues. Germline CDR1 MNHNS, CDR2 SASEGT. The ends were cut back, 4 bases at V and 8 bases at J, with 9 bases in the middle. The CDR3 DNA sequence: TGTGCCAGCAGTGCAGTCCCCCATGAGCAGTTCTTC. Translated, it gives CASSAVPHEQFF.

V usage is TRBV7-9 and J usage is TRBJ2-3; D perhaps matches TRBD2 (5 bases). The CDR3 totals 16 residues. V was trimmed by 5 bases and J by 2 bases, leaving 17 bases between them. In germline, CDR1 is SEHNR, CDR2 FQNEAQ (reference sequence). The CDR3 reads CASSHSIAGNTDTQYF. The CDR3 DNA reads TGTGCCAGCAGCCACTCCATCGCCGGGAACACAGATACGCAGTATTTT.

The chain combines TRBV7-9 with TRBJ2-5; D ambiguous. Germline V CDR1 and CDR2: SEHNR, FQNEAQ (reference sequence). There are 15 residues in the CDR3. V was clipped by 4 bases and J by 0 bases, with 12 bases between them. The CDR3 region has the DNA TGTGCCAGCAGCTCCCACGACTGGTACCAAGAGACCCAGTACTTC. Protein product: CASSSHDWYQETQYF. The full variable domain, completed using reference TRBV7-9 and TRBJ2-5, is DTGVSQNPRHKITKRGQNVTFRCDPISEHNRLYWYRQTLGQGPEFLTYFQNEAQLEKSRLLSDRFSAERPKGSFSTLEIQRTEQGDSAMYLCASSSHDWYQETQYFGPGTRLLVL.

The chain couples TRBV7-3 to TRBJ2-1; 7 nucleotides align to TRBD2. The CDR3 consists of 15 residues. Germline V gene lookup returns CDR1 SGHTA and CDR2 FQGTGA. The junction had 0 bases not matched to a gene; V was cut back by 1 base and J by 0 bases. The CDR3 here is CASSLSGSSYNEQFF. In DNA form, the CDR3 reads TGTGCCAGCAGCTTAAGCGGGAGCTCCTACAATGAGCAGTTCTTC.